This T cell receptor beta chain comes out of a study of post-analysis software for immune sequencing data. Study-level information: The cohort encompassed relapsing-remitting, secondary progressive and progressive-relapsing multiple sclerosis disease courses.

Regarding the study as a whole: Higher frequency in patients than in controls was seen for roughly 5 TRBV segments, with TRBV5-6, TRBV5-1 and TRBV20-1 among them.

The CDR3 consists of 12 residues. CDR1 is SGHKS and CDR2 is YYEKEE in the germline V gene (reference sequence). The germline V and J ends were trimmed by 4 bases and 7 bases, with 10 bases remaining between them. A note on this clonotype: What it binds is not known.

The TCR beta cDNA libraries carried unique molecular identifiers. MiXCR, applied by TCRdb to the PCR reads, yields one record per CDR3 protein. The table shows hundreds of thousands of distinct CDR3 sequences, with around 60% occurring only once. The receptor comes from a girl aged 2 to 9 with multiple sclerosis. Sequences were obtained from blood. The chain links TRBV5-5 to TRBJ2-3, with a weak D call TRBD2 (5 bases). The CDR3 nucleotides read TGTGCCAGCAGCCCGCACGGGAATACGCAGTATTTT. This translates into CASSPHGNTQYF.